The clone carrying this T cell receptor beta chain was detected ten times or more. Template material for TCR beta VDJ and CDR3 profiling consisted of genomic DNA. One entry per CDR3 protein, called by TCRdb with MiXCR from the reads. The sample lists 220,000 or so distinct CDR3 sequences; less than 75% were seen once. The sample comes from a study of CD8+CD57+ T cells in acquired aplastic anemia. The sequenced patients had an expansion of CD8+CD57+ cells seen by flow cytometry. There are 12 residues in the CDR3. Trimming cost V 1 base and J 10 bases, with 8 bases left between them. Sequencing was done on a sample of sorted CD4+, CD8+, or CD8+CD57+ T cells (not recorded which) from PBMCs. The TCR was taken from a human donor with aplastic anemia. The chain uses TRBV12-3 or TRBV12-4 and TRBJ2-1, with a tentative D call TRBD1 (5 bases). CDR3 sequence (DNA): TGTGCCAGCAGTTTAGACAGGCGCGAGCAGTTCTTC. This codes for CASSLDRREQFF.